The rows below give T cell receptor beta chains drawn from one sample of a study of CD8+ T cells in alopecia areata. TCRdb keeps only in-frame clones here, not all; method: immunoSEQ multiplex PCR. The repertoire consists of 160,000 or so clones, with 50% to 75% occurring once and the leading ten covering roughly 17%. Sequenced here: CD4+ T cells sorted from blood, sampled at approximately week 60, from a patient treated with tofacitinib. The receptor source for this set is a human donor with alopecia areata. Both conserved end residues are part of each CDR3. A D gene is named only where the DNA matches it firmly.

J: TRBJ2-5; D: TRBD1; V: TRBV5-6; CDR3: CASSPGQGLGETQYF
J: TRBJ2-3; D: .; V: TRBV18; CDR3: CASSPRQDTQYF
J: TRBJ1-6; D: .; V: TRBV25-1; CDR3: CASSEYARDGSPLHF
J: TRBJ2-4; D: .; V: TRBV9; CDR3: CASSVVGDIQYF
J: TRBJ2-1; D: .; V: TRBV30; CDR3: CAWSLLTGPGYNEQFF
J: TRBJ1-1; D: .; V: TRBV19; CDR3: CASSILMRTEAFF
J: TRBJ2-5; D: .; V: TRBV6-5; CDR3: CASSTAAGGETQYF
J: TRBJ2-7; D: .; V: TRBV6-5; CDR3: CAISVQGGYEQYF
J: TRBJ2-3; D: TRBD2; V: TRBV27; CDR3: CASSSSGGAGTQYF
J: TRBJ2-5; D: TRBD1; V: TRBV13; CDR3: CASSSSTGLLETQYF
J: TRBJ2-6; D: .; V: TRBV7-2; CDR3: CASSPSSGANVLTF
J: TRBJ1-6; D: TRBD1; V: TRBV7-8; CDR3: CASSSFGQALHF
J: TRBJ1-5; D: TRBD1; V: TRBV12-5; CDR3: CASGTRTGDQPQHF
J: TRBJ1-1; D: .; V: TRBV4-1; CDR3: CASSQDSGLPNEAFF
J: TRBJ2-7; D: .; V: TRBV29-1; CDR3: CSALDGAYEQYF
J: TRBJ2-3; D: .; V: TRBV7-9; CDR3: CASSDWTGNTDTQYF
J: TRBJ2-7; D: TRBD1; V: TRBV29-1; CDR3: CSVTGTGGSEQYF
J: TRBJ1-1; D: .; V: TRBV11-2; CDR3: CASSLTRPGAFF
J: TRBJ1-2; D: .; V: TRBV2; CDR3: CASSDLGLYGYTF
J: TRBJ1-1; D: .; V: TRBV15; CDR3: CATSRGPAGRTEAFF
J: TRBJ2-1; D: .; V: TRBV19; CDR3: CASSISTGLSGEQFF
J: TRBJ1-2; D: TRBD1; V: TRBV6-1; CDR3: CASSDTGVSGYTF
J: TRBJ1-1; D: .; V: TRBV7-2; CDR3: CASSLTRDTEAFF
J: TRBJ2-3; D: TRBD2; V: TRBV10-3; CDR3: CAINRLAGEENTQYF
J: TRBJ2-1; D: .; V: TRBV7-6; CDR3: CASSSRVNEQFF
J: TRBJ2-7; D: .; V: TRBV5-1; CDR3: CASSLEVGEQYF
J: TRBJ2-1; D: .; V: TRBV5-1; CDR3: CASSLGGYDNEQFF
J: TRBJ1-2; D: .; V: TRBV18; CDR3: CASSPRTDNYGYTF
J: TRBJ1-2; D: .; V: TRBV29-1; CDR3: CSVFLQTNYGYTF
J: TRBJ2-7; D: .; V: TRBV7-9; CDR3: CASSLVRSSYEQYF
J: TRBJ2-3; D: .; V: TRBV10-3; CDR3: CAISGRSDLTDTQYF
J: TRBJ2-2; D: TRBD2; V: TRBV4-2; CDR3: CASSQDLVLAGALRTGELFF
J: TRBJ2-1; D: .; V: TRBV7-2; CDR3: CASSTTGNNEQFF
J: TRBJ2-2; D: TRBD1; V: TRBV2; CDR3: CASTWTGSGGELFF
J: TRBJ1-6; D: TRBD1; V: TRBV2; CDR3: CASSPRADREVNSPLHF
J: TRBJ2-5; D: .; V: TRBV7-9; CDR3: CASSSIEWTQYF
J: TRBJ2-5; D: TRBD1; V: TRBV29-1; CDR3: CSVDTRQGRETQYF
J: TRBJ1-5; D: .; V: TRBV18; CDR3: CASSPQENQPQHF
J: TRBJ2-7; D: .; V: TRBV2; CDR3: CASSEQGYEQYF
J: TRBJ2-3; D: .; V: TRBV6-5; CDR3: CASSYSGGRTDTQYF
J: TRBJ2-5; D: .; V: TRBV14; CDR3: CASSATLETQYF
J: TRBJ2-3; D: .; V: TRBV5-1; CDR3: CASRDEADTQYF
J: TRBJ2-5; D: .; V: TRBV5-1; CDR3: CASSLDRQETQYF
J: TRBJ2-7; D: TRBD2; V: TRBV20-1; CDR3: CSARTGGEQYF
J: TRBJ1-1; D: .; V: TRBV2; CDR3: CASSPGVSLNTEAFF
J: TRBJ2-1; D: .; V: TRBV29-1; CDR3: CSVEDVGIFGGGNEQFF
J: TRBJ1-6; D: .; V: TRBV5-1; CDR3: CASSDGPENSPLHF
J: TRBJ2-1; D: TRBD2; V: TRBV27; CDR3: CASSLASGTRLNEQFF
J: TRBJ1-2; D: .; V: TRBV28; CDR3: CASSFRDGGYTF
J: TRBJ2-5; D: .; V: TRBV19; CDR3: CASSTGARQETQYF
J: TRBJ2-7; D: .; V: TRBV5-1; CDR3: CASSLWASYEQYF
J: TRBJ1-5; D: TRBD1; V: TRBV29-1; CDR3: CSVDAGGNGQPQHF
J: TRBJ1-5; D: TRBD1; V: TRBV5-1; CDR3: CASSLSGQGDQPQHF
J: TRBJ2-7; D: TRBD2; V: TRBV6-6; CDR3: CAGGGGNEQYF
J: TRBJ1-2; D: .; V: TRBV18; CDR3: CASSPIGALANYGYTF
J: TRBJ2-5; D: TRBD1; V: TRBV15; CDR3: CATSRDRGQETQYF
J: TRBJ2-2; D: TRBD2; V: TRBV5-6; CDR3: CASSEGLGRTGELFF
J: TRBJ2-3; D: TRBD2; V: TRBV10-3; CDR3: CAISDHLAGEDTQYF
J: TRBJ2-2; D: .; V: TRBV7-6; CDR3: CASSLQGTGELFF
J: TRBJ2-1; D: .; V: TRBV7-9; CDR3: CASSLESRGAYNEQFF